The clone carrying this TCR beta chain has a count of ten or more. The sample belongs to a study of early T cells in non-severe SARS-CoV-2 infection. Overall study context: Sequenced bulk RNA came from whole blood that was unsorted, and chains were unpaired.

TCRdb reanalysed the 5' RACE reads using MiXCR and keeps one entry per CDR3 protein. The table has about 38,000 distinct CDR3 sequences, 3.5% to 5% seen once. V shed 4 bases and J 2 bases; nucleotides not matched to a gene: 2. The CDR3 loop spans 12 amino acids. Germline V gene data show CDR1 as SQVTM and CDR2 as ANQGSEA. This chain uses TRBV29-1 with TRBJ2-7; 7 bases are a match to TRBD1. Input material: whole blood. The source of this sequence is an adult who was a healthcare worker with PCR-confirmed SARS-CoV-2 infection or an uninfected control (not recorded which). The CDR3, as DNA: TGCAGCGTTGGACAGGGAACCTACGAGCAGTACTTC. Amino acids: CSVGQGTYEQYF.